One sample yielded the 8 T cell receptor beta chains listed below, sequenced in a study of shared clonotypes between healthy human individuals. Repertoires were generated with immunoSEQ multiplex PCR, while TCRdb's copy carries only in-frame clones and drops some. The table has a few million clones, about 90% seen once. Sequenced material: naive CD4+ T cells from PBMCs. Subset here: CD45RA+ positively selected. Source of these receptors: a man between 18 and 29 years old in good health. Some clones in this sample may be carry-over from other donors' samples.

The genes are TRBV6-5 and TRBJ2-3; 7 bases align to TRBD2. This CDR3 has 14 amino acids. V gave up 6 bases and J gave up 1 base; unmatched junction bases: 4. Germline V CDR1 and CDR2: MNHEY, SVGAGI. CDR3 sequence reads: CASRREQGTDTQYF. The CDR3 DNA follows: TGTGCCAGCAGGCGGGAGCAGGGCACAGATACGCAGTATTTT.

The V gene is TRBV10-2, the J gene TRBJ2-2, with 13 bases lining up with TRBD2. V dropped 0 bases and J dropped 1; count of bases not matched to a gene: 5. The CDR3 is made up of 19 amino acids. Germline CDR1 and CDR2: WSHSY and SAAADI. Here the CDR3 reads CASSESPGLAGVNTGELFF. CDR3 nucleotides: TGCGCCAGCAGTGAGTCTCCTGGACTAGCGGGGGTGAACACCGGGGAGCTGTTTTTT.

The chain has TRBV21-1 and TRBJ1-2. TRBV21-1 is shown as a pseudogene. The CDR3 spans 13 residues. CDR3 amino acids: CASRGHCNYGYTF. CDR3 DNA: TGTGCCAGCAGAGGGCACTGTAACTATGGCTACACCTTC.

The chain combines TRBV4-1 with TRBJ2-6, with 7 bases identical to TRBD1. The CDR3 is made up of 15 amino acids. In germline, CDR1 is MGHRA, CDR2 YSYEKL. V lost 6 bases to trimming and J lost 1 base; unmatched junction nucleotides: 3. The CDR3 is CASRNRGSGANVLTF. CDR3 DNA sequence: TGCGCCAGCAGAAACAGGGGTTCTGGGGCCAACGTCCTGACTTTC.

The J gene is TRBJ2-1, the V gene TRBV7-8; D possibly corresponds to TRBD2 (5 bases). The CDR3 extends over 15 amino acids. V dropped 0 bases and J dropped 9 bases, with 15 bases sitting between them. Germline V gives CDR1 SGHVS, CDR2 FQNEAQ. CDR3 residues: CASSLARLARGEQFF. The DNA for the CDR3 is TGTGCCAGCAGCTTAGCTCGGTTAGCCCGGGGTGAGCAGTTCTTC.

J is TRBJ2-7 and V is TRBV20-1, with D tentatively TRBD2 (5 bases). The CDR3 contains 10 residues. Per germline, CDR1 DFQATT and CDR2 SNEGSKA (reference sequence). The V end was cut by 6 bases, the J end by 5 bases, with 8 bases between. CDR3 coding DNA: TGCAGTGCCCCCGGGAACGAGCAGTACTTC. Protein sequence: CSAPGNEQYF.

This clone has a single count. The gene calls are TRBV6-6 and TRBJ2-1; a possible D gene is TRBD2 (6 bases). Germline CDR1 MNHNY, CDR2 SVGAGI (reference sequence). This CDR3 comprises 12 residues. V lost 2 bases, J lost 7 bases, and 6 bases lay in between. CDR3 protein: CASSYRENEQFF. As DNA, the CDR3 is TGTGCCAGCAGTTACCGGGAGAATGAGCAGTTCTTC.

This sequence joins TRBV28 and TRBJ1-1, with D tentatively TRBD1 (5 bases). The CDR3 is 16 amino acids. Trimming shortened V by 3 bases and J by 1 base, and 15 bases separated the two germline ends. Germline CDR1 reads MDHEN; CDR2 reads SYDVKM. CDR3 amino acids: CASSFPPGAPNTEAFF. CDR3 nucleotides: TGTGCCAGCAGTTTCCCCCCCGGGGCGCCGAACACTGAAGCTTTCTTT.